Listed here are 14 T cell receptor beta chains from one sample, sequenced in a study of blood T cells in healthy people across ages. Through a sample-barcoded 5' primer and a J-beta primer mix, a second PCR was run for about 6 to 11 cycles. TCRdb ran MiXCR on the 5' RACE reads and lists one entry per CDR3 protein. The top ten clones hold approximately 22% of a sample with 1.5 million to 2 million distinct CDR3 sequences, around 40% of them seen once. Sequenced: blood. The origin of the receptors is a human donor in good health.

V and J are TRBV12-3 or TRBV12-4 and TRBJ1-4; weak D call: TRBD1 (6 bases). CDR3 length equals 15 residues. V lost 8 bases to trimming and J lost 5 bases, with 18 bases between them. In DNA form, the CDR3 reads TGTGCCAGCGCCCCAAACAGAGGGGGGAATGAAAAACTGTTTTTT. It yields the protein CASAPNRGGNEKLFF.

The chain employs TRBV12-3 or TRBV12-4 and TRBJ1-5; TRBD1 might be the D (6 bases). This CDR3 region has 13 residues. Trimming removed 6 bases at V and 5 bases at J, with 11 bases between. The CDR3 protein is CASSYREDQPQHF. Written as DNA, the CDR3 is TGTGCCAGCAGCTACAGGGAGGATCAGCCCCAGCATTTT.

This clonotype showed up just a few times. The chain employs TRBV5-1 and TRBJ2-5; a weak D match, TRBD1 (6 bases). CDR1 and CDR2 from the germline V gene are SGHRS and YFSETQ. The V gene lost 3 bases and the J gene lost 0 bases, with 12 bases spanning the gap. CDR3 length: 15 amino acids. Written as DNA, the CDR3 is TGCGCCAGCAGCTCCGGGACACAGTACCAAGAGACCCAGTACTTC. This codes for CASSSGTQYQETQYF.

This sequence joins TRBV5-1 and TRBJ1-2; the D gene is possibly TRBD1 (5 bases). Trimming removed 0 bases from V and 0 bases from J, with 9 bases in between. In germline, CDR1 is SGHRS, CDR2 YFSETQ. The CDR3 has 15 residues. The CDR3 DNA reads TGCGCCAGCAGCTTGGGTGGGGACCCTAACTATGGCTACACCTTC. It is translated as CASSLGGDPNYGYTF.

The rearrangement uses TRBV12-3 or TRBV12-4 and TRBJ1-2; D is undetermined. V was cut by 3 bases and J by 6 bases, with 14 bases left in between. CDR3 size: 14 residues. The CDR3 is CASSFTSGGNGYTF. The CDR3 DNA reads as TGTGCCAGCAGTTTTACGTCGGGAGGGAATGGCTACACCTTC.

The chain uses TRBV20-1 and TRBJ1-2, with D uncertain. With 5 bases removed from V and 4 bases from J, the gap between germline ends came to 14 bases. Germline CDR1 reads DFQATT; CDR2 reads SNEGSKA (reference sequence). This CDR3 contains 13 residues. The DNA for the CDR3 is TGCAGTGCTGAGGTGGGCGGCCCCTATGGCTACACCTTC. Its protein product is CSAEVGGPYGYTF.

The CDR3: CASRGHLMNTEAFF. The CDR3 nucleotides read TGTGCCAGCAGGGGACACCTTATGAACACTGAAGCTTTCTTT. The rearrangement uses TRBV6-5 and TRBJ1-1, with D possibly TRBD1 on 6 matching bases. V was trimmed by 6 bases and J by 0 bases, leaving 11 bases between them. The CDR3 spans 14 residues. Germline CDR1 MNHEY, CDR2 SVGAGI.

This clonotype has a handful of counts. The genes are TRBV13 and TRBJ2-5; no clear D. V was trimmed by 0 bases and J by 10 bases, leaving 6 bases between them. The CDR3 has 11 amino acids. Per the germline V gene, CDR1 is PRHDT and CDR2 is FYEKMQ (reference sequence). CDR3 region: CASSLGKGQYF. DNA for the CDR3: TGTGCCAGCAGCTTAGGGAAGGGCCAGTACTTC.

This chain's CDR3 is CASSSHSGAFHFEQYF. The CDR3 DNA sequence: TGTGCCAGCAGCTCCCATAGCGGGGCTTTCCACTTCGAGCAGTACTTC. The chain joins TRBV7-9 to TRBJ2-7, with 8 bases identical to TRBD2. The CDR3 has 16 residues. V shed 4 bases, J shed 6 bases, and the junction held 14 bases outside the gene matches. Per germline, CDR1 SEHNR and CDR2 FQNEAQ (reference sequence).

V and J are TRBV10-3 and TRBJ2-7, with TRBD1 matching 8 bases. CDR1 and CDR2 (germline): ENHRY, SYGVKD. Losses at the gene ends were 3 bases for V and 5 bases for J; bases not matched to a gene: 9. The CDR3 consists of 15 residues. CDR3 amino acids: CAISDLRQGIHEQYF. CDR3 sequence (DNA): TGTGCCATCAGTGATTTGAGACAGGGGATCCACGAGCAGTACTTC.

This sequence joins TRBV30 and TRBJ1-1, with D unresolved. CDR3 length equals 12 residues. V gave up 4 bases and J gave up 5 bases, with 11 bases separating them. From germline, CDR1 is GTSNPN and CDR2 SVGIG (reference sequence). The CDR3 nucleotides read TGTGCCTGGAATAGTCCCAGGACTGAAGCTTTCTTT. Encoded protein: CAWNSPRTEAFF.

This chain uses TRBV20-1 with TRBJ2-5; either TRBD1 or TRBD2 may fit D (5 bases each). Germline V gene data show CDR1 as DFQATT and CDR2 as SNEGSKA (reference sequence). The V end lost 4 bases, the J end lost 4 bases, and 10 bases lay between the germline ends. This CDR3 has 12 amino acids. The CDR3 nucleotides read TGCAGTGCTACCAGGGACCCAGAGACCCAGTACTTC. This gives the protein CSATRDPETQYF.

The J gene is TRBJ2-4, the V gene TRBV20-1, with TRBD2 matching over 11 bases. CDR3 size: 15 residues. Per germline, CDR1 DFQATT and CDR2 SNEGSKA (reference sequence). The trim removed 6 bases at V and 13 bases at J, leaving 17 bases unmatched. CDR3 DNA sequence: TGCAGTGCACTTGGGACTAGCGGCGTACTCGATGAGCAGTACTTC. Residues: CSALGTSGVLDEQYF.

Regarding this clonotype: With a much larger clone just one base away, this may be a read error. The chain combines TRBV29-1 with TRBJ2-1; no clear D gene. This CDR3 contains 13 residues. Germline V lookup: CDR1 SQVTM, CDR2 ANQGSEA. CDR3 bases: TGCAGCGGTGAAGGTGGTGGGGACAATGAGCAGTTCTTC. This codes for CSGEGGGDNEQFF.